The 17 T cell receptor beta chains below were found in one sample sequenced in a study of cytomegalovirus exposure and HLA in healthy donors. TCRdb keeps only in-frame clones here, not all; method: immunoSEQ multiplex PCR. Here the sample spans approximately 160,000 clones, under 95% being singletons. The sample consisted of PBMCs. The source is a woman under 30 in good health and CMV-seropositive.

The chain employs TRBV5-8 and TRBJ2-3, with 7 bases identical to TRBD1. Germline V gives CDR1 SGHTS, CDR2 YDEGEE. The CDR3 extends over 15 amino acids. V shed 6 bases and J 4 bases; nucleotides not matched to a gene: 11. The CDR3 is CASNRGTTTPDTQYF. CDR3 in DNA: TGTGCCAGCAACAGGGGAACGACCACCCCAGATACGCAGTATTTT.

This chain uses TRBV7-9 with TRBJ2-7, with unresolved D. This CDR3 comprises 16 residues. The V end lost 5 bases, the J end lost 0 bases, and 17 bases lay between the germline ends. Germline CDR1 is SEHNR and CDR2 is FQNEAQ (reference sequence). In DNA, the CDR3 is TGTGCCAGCAGCCCAAATCGCGGTTCTAGCTCCTACGAGCAGTACTTC. This translates into CASSPNRGSSSYEQYF.

The gene calls are TRBV5-1 and TRBJ1-1; D perhaps matches TRBD1 (5 bases). V gave up 7 bases and J gave up 4 bases, with 14 bases separating them. CDR1 is SGHRS and CDR2 is YFSETQ in the germline V gene. This CDR3 contains 13 residues. The CDR3 protein is CASARGLSTEAFF. CDR3 coding DNA: TGCGCCAGCGCCCGGGGGTTGAGCACTGAAGCTTTCTTT. The variable domain in full, completed from reference TRBV5-1 and TRBJ1-1, reads KAGVTQTPRYLIKTRGQQVTLSCSPISGHRSVSWYQQTPGQGLQFLFEYFSETQRNKGNFPGRFSGRQFSNSRSEMNVSTLELGDSALYLCASARGLSTEAFFGQGTRLTVV.

As to this clone: At one end, the junction sequence differs from germline, possibly due to a read error. The chain employs TRBV6-4 and TRBJ2-5, with 13 nucleotides matching TRBD2. There are 16 residues in the CDR3. Germline assignment: CDR1 MRHNA and CDR2 SNTAGT. CDR3 sequence: CASSEARTSGGQTQYF. In DNA form, the CDR3 reads TGCGCCAGCAGTGAAGCTAGGACTAGCGGGGGCCAGACCCAGTACTTC.

The chain uses TRBV2 and TRBJ2-7; TRBD2 is a possible D gene (6 bases). The CDR3 covers 15 residues. With 6 bases removed from V and 7 bases from J, the gap between germline ends came to 22 bases. The germline gives CDR1 SNHLY, CDR2 FYNNEI. The CDR3 protein is CASSYTGSAEGEQYF. Here the CDR3 DNA reads TGTGCCAGCAGCTACACCGGGAGTGCTGAGGGGGAGCAGTACTTC.

The chain uses TRBV19 and TRBJ1-5; TRBD1 aligns across 10 bases. CDR1 is LNHDA, CDR2 SQIVND, per germline (reference sequence). Trimming at V came to 4 bases and at J to 4 bases, leaving 4 bases not matched to a gene. The CDR3 contains 15 residues. In DNA form, the CDR3 reads TGTGCCAGTAGTACCCGGGACAGGGGTAATCAGCCCCAGCATTTT. It yields the protein CASSTRDRGNQPQHF.

The chain employs TRBV4-1 and TRBJ2-3, with a weak D call TRBD2 (6 bases). Germline V lookup: CDR1 MGHRA, CDR2 YSYEKL. The CDR3 loop spans 19 amino acids. V was shortened by 0 bases and J by 4 bases, with 23 bases between the two germline ends. The CDR3 bases are TGCGCCAGCAGCCAAGATGCCGGTCGCGGGGCTAGCCGAGCAGATACGCAGTATTTT. It yields the protein CASSQDAGRGASRADTQYF.

The chain employs TRBV4-1 and TRBJ2-1; D unresolved. The ends were cut back, 0 bases at V and 2 bases at J, with 11 bases in the middle. The germline V gene encodes CDR1 MGHRA and CDR2 YSYEKL. This CDR3 region has 16 residues. CDR3 DNA: TGCGCCAGCAGCCAAGAAGGCACAGTAGCCTACAATGAGCAGTTCTTC. It is translated as CASSQEGTVAYNEQFF.

The chain combines TRBV19 with TRBJ2-3, with TRBD2 matching over 14 bases. Germline CDR1 LNHDA, CDR2 SQIVND (reference sequence). CDR3 length: 17 residues. The junction had 11 bases not matched to a gene; V was cut back by 4 bases and J by 8 bases. Here the CDR3 reads CASSKIGTSGRGVTQYF. The CDR3 nucleotides read TGTGCCAGTAGTAAGATTGGGACTAGCGGGAGAGGGGTTACGCAGTATTTT.

J is TRBJ2-7 and V is TRBV11-2, with a tentative D call TRBD2 (6 bases). Deletions cut 1 base from V and 7 bases from J, with 11 bases between. CDR1 SGHAT and CDR2 FQNNGV come from the germline V gene. The CDR3 length is 13 residues. The CDR3 DNA reads TGTGCCAGCAGCTTAGTGGAGGGTGGGGAGCAGTACTTC. It specifies CASSLVEGGEQYF.

The chain carries TRBV30 and TRBJ2-3, with TRBD1 matching 9 bases. This CDR3 is built from 16 residues. Germline V gene data show CDR1 as GTSNPN and CDR2 as SVGIG (reference sequence). V was clipped by 5 bases and J by 3 bases; unmatched bases: 12. The CDR3 nucleotides read TGTGCCTGGGCTAACAGGGGGCAAAGGGGTACAGATACGCAGTATTTT. This gives the protein CAWANRGQRGTDTQYF.

The V gene is TRBV6-4, the J gene TRBJ2-1; 7 nucleotides match TRBD1. The CDR3 loop spans 15 amino acids. V lost 4 bases, J lost 3 bases, and 6 bases stayed unmatched. Looked up from germline, CDR1 is MRHNA and CDR2 is SNTAGT. CDR3: CASSVEGGNYNEQFF. In DNA, the CDR3 is TGTGCCAGCAGTGTTGAAGGGGGCAACTACAATGAGCAGTTCTTC.

V usage is TRBV2 and J usage is TRBJ1-1; D possibly corresponds to TRBD1 (6 bases). Per germline, CDR1 SNHLY and CDR2 FYNNEI. V was cut by 6 bases and J by 4 bases, with 12 bases left in between. The CDR3 extends over 13 amino acids. The CDR3 protein is CASRPAGATEAFF. CDR3 DNA: TGTGCCAGCAGGCCGGCGGGGGCCACTGAAGCTTTCTTT. The whole variable domain, remainder taken from reference TRBV2 and TRBJ1-1, is EPEVTQTPSHQVTQMGQEVILRCVPISNHLYFYWYRQILGQKVEFLVSFYNNEISEKSEIFDDQFSVERPDGSNFTLKIRSTKLEDSAMYFCASRPAGATEAFFGQGTRLTVV.

This chain joins TRBV2 and TRBJ2-1; 9 bases align to TRBD1. V gave up 5 bases and J gave up 6 bases; unmatched junction bases: 2. There are 13 residues in the CDR3. Germline V CDR1 and CDR2: SNHLY, FYNNEI. The CDR3 DNA reads TGTGCCAGCAGTATGGACAGGGGCAATGAGCAGTTCTTC. It translates to CASSMDRGNEQFF.

The V call is TRBV15, the J call TRBJ2-1, with 16 bases that match TRBD2. CDR1 is LNHNV, CDR2 YYDKDF, per germline (reference sequence). This CDR3 comprises 18 residues. J was trimmed by 3 bases and V by 5 bases; bases with no gene match: 7. The CDR3: CATSERGLAGGRYNEQFF. The CDR3 DNA follows: TGTGCCACCAGCGAGCGGGGACTAGCGGGGGGGCGCTACAATGAGCAGTTCTTC.

V and J are TRBV6-5 and TRBJ2-5, with a weak D call TRBD2 (6 bases). Germline CDR1 reads MNHEY; CDR2 reads SVGAGI. Trimming stripped 2 bases from V and 1 base from J, with 8 bases between. The CDR3 loop spans 14 amino acids. The CDR3 DNA reads TGTGCCAGCAGTTACCTGGGACTCCAAGAGACCCAGTACTTC. As protein: CASSYLGLQETQYF.

This clone is termed medium-sized. J is TRBJ2-2 and V is TRBV6-4; D call uncertain. Germline V gives CDR1 MRHNA, CDR2 SNTAGT. Trimming stripped 0 bases from V and 3 bases from J, with 5 bases between. CDR3 length: 14 residues. For the CDR3, the DNA is TGTGCCAGCAGTGACTCCGCGGACACCGGGGAGCTGTTTTTT. This codes for CASSDSADTGELFF.